This passage covers 3 T cell receptor beta chains from one sample sequenced in a study of blood T cells in healthy people across ages. Sample-barcoded 5' priming and a J-beta primer mix drove a second PCR of roughly 6 to 12 cycles. TCRdb ran MiXCR on the 5' RACE reads and lists one entry per CDR3 protein. Of approximately 960,000 distinct CDR3 sequences listed, 29% are singletons. This sample was shared with a second study, whose subject was T cells of mothers and their children.

The sample was blood. The receptors originated from a woman in her forties in good health.

The genes are TRBV20-1 and TRBJ2-7; D is perhaps TRBD2 (6 bases). The V and J ends lost 8 bases and 0 bases respectively, with 14 bases between them. CDR1 and CDR2 from the germline V gene are DFQATT and SNEGSKA (reference sequence). This CDR3 region has 13 residues. CDR3: CSIDGGTSYEQYF. CDR3 DNA sequence: TGCAGTATCGACGGGGGTACCTCCTACGAGCAGTACTTC.

The chain recombines TRBV7-2 with TRBJ2-4, with 9 bases lining up with TRBD1. Germline CDR1 and CDR2: SGHTA and FQGNSA. J was trimmed by 1 base and V by 5 bases; bases with no gene match: 12. The CDR3 contains 18 residues. The CDR3: CASSVPGTGSGAKNIQYF. The CDR3 bases are TGTGCCAGCAGCGTCCCCGGGACAGGGAGTGGGGCCAAAAACATTCAGTACTTC.

V usage is TRBV7-9 and J usage is TRBJ1-5, with D perhaps matching TRBD1 (5 bases). Germline assignment: CDR1 SEHNR and CDR2 FQNEAQ (reference sequence). Trimming stripped 5 bases from V and 2 bases from J, with 19 bases between. The CDR3 is 17 amino acids. CDR3 sequence: CASSRTAGGTGNQPQHF. As DNA, the CDR3 is TGTGCCAGCAGCCGAACCGCGGGGGGGACGGGCAATCAGCCCCAGCATTTT. Full variable domain (outside the CDR3, taken from reference TRBV7-9 and TRBJ1-5): DTGVSQNPRHKITKRGQNVTFRCDPISEHNRLYWYRQTLGQGPEFLTYFQNEAQLEKSRLLSDRFSAERPKGSFSTLEIQRTEQGDSAMYLCASSRTAGGTGNQPQHFGDGTRLSIL.